This T cell receptor beta chain was profiled in a study of T-cell memory formation after mild COVID-19. With regard to this clonotype: Its antigen is undetermined.

Study-wide results and limits: Later expanders leaned CD4+, whereas clones that contracted between day 15 and 85 were balanced CD4/CD8.

Germline-derived CDR1 and CDR2 are SQVTM and ANQGSEA. Trimming took 4 bases from V and 7 from J, leaving 9 bases between them. The CDR3 runs 11 residues. TCRdb itself ran the 5' RACE reads through MiXCR, one entry per CDR3 protein. The table has about 430,000 distinct CDR3 sequences, 20% to 25% seen once. The V call is TRBV29-1, the J call TRBJ2-3; D is ambiguous. The sequence came from an adult woman who had mild COVID-19 (a few samples of this study predate the infection). Cell type and time point are not known. The sample was PBMCs or a T cell subset sorted from them (not recorded which). This CDR3 is CSVGPEYTQYF. The CDR3 nucleotides are TGCAGCGTTGGACCCGAGTATACGCAGTATTTT.